The rows below give T cell receptor beta chains drawn from one sample of a study of T cells in Graves' hyperthyroidism and ophthalmopathy. One entry per CDR3 protein results from TCRdb running MiXCR on the multiplex PCR reads. The profile shows 300,000 or so distinct CDR3 sequences, 15% to 20% of them singletons. Material for sequencing was blood. The receptors come from a woman aged 55-69 years with Graves' ophthalmopathy. The CDR3 runs from the conserved cysteine through the conserved F or W. The D gene is left open where the match is weak. Expanded clones are given a class, and other clones once, few, many or no size at all.

J gene: TRBJ2-3; clone size: many; V gene: TRBV29-1; D gene: TRBD1; CDR3 protein: CSVLVGGIDTQYF; CDR3 DNA: TGCAGCGTTCTTGTAGGGGGCATTGATACGCAGTATTTT
J gene: TRBJ2-7; clone size: NA; V gene: TRBV5-4; D gene: NA; CDR3 protein: CASSLGNSYEQYF; CDR3 DNA: TGTGCCAGCAGCTTGGGCAACTCCTACGAGCAGTACTTC
J gene: TRBJ2-3; clone size: many; V gene: TRBV7-2; D gene: TRBD2; CDR3 protein: CASSLGVLAGGQSDTQYF; CDR3 DNA: TGTGCCAGCAGCTTAGGGGTGCTAGCGGGGGGGCAGTCAGATACGCAGTATTTT
J gene: TRBJ1-4; clone size: many; V gene: TRBV5-1; D gene: NA; CDR3 protein: CASSLELGDEKLFF; CDR3 DNA: TGCGCCAGCAGCTTGGAACTTGGTGATGAAAAACTGTTTTTT
J gene: TRBJ1-5; clone size: NA; V gene: TRBV5-8; D gene: TRBD1; CDR3 protein: CASSLQGAHSNQPQHF; CDR3 DNA: TGTGCCAGCAGCTTACAGGGGGCTCATAGCAATCAGCCCCAGCATTTT
J gene: TRBJ1-5; clone size: many; V gene: TRBV15; D gene: NA; CDR3 protein: CATSKLGALQPQHF; CDR3 DNA: TGTGCCACCAGTAAATTGGGGGCTCTCCAGCCCCAGCATTTT
J gene: TRBJ2-3; clone size: NA; V gene: TRBV7-2; D gene: TRBD2; CDR3 protein: CASSLIAGDTDTQYF; CDR3 DNA: TGTGCCAGCAGCTTGATAGCGGGGGACACAGATACGCAGTATTTT
J gene: TRBJ2-5; clone size: NA; V gene: TRBV27; D gene: NA; CDR3 protein: CASSRGSEQVSQYF; CDR3 DNA: TGTGCCAGCAGCCGCGGGTCGGAGCAAGTATCCCAGTACTTC
J gene: TRBJ1-5; clone size: few; V gene: TRBV10-3; D gene: TRBD1; CDR3 protein: CAISADRGGQPQHF; CDR3 DNA: TGTGCCATCAGCGCCGACAGGGGAGGTCAGCCCCAGCATTTT
J gene: TRBJ2-1; clone size: few; V gene: TRBV11-1; D gene: NA; CDR3 protein: CASVDIGHNEQFF; CDR3 DNA: TGTGCCAGCGTTGATATAGGACACAATGAGCAGTTCTTC
J gene: TRBJ2-1; clone size: many; V gene: TRBV6-2/TRBV6-3; D gene: TRBD1; CDR3 protein: CASSRTLNRGNEQFF; CDR3 DNA: TGTGCCAGCAGTCGGACCCTGAACAGGGGCAATGAGCAGTTCTTC
J gene: TRBJ2-1; clone size: NA; V gene: TRBV29-1; D gene: TRBD2; CDR3 protein: CSVERGRSYNEQFF; CDR3 DNA: TGCAGCGTCGAGCGCGGGAGATCCTACAATGAGCAGTTCTTC
J gene: TRBJ2-1; clone size: once; V gene: TRBV28; D gene: TRBD2; CDR3 protein: CASSEGTSGDYNEQFF; CDR3 DNA: TGTGCCAGCAGTGAAGGGACTAGCGGGGACTACAATGAGCAGTTCTTC
J gene: TRBJ2-3; clone size: many; V gene: TRBV6-6; D gene: TRBD2; CDR3 protein: CASSYSGAGGTDTQYF; CDR3 DNA: TGTGCCAGCAGTTACTCAGGGGCGGGAGGTACAGATACGCAGTATTTT
J gene: TRBJ1-3; clone size: NA; V gene: TRBV7-9; D gene: TRBD1; CDR3 protein: CASSTDRVSGNTIYF; CDR3 DNA: TGTGCCAGCAGCACCGACAGGGTCTCTGGAAACACCATATATTTT
J gene: TRBJ1-1; clone size: many; V gene: TRBV6-2/TRBV6-3; D gene: NA; CDR3 protein: CASSYRDKTMNTEAFF; CDR3 DNA: TGTGCCAGCAGCTATCGGGACAAGACTATGAACACTGAAGCTTTCTTT
J gene: TRBJ2-7; clone size: many; V gene: TRBV20-1; D gene: TRBD1; CDR3 protein: CSARDPGQGAYEQYF; CDR3 DNA: TGCAGTGCTAGAGATCCGGGCCAGGGGGCCTACGAGCAGTACTTC
J gene: TRBJ2-2; clone size: many; V gene: TRBV7-8; D gene: NA; CDR3 protein: CASSYPNRVGAGELFF; CDR3 DNA: TGTGCCAGCAGCTACCCCAACAGGGTTGGTGCCGGGGAGCTGTTTTTT
J gene: TRBJ2-7; clone size: many; V gene: TRBV6-4; D gene: TRBD2; CDR3 protein: CASTVPVTERLARSAEQYF; CDR3 DNA: TGTGCCAGCACTGTCCCCGTCACGGAAAGACTAGCTCGGTCGGCCGAGCAGTACTTC
J gene: TRBJ2-1; clone size: NA; V gene: TRBV5-1; D gene: NA; CDR3 protein: CASSLAAGRNNEQFF; CDR3 DNA: TGCGCCAGCAGCTTAGCGGCGGGAAGGAACAATGAGCAGTTCTTC
J gene: TRBJ2-7; clone size: many; V gene: TRBV20-1; D gene: TRBD2; CDR3 protein: CSAVGEGFSYEQYF; CDR3 DNA: TGCAGTGCTGTAGGGGAGGGTTTCTCCTACGAGCAGTACTTC
J gene: TRBJ2-4; clone size: NA; V gene: TRBV19; D gene: TRBD1; CDR3 protein: CASSAQGVPKNIQYF; CDR3 DNA: TGTGCCAGTAGCGCCCAGGGGGTACCCAAAAACATTCAGTACTTC
J gene: TRBJ2-1; clone size: many; V gene: TRBV12-3/TRBV12-4; D gene: NA; CDR3 protein: CASSPIGSYNEQFF; CDR3 DNA: TGTGCCAGCAGTCCCATAGGCTCCTACAATGAGCAGTTCTTC
J gene: TRBJ2-1; clone size: many; V gene: TRBV29-1; D gene: TRBD2; CDR3 protein: CSVRIAGASYNEQFF; CDR3 DNA: TGCAGCGTGAGAATAGCGGGAGCTTCCTACAATGAGCAGTTCTTC
J gene: TRBJ2-4; clone size: few; V gene: TRBV6-2/TRBV6-3; D gene: NA; CDR3 protein: CASIKDGAKNIQYF; CDR3 DNA: TGTGCCAGCATTAAGGACGGTGCCAAAAACATTCAGTACTTC
J gene: TRBJ2-3; clone size: many; V gene: TRBV20-1; D gene: NA; CDR3 protein: CSAIKQATGADTQYF; CDR3 DNA: TGCAGTGCTATTAAACAGGCGACCGGGGCAGATACGCAGTATTTT
J gene: TRBJ2-5; clone size: NA; V gene: TRBV20-1; D gene: NA; CDR3 protein: CSALEGGQIQETQYF; CDR3 DNA: TGCAGTGCTCTAGAGGGGGGGCAGATCCAAGAGACCCAGTACTTC
J gene: TRBJ2-1; clone size: many; V gene: TRBV18; D gene: TRBD2; CDR3 protein: CASSPQLADNEQFF; CDR3 DNA: TGTGCCAGCTCACCACAACTAGCGGACAATGAGCAGTTCTTC
J gene: TRBJ1-1; clone size: many; V gene: TRBV3-1; D gene: NA; CDR3 protein: CASSQSARAEAFF; CDR3 DNA: TGTGCCAGCAGCCAAAGCGCGCGGGCTGAAGCTTTCTTT